A single sample is the source of the 30 T cell receptor beta chains below, sequenced in a study of blood T cell repertoires in COVID-19. Libraries were prepared by immunoSEQ multiplex PCR; TCRdb keeps only in-frame clonotypes and omits some of them. The repertoire consists of roughly 120,000 clones, with approximately 85% occurring once and the leading ten covering less than 3.5%. Specimen: peripheral blood. The receptors shown here come from a woman of 80 years or more with COVID-19, enrolled during active disease.

The chain carries TRBV18 and TRBJ2-1, with a tentative D call TRBD2 (6 bases). CDR1 and CDR2 (germline): KGHSH, LQKENI. The CDR3 extends over 15 amino acids. Between the trimmed V and J ends, which lost 2 bases and 4 bases, there was a span of 12 bases. This CDR3 is CASSPASGGYNEQFF. The CDR3 bases are TGTGCCAGCTCACCAGCCAGCGGAGGGTACAATGAGCAGTTCTTC.

In this sample, this clone turned up a few times. The chain uses TRBV4-1 and TRBJ2-7, with 8 bases that match TRBD1. Trimming cost V 1 base and J 7 bases; bases outside gene matches: 12. The CDR3 has 16 residues. Germline lookup yields CDR1 MGHRA and CDR2 YSYEKL. The CDR3 sequence is CASSQGPDRGYSEQYF. In DNA, the CDR3 is TGCGCCAGCAGCCAAGGCCCCGACAGGGGTTATTCGGAGCAGTACTTC.

The chain uses TRBV11-3 and TRBJ2-3; D is undetermined. Per the germline V gene, CDR1 is SGHNT and CDR2 is YENEEA. Trimming pared 4 bases from V and 0 bases from J, leaving 8 bases between. This CDR3 has 14 amino acids. The CDR3, as DNA: TGTGCCAGCAGCTACGCCCAGAGCACAGATACGCAGTATTTT. This sequence encodes CASSYAQSTDTQYF.

The chain recombines TRBV5-1 with TRBJ2-1; D perhaps matches TRBD1 (5 bases). CDR1 SGHRS and CDR2 YFSETQ come from the germline V gene. The germline V and J ends were trimmed by 4 bases and 4 bases, with 12 bases remaining between them. The CDR3 runs to 14 residues. The CDR3 is CASSPLDSYNEQFF. The CDR3, as DNA: TGCGCCAGCAGCCCGTTAGACAGTTACAATGAGCAGTTCTTC.

The chain employs TRBV4-3 and TRBJ2-2; tentatively, D is TRBD1 (5 bases). The CDR3 extends over 15 amino acids. Trimming stripped 4 bases from V and 3 bases from J, with 12 bases between. CDR1 is LGHNA, CDR2 YSLEER, per germline. DNA for the CDR3: TGCGCCAGCAGCCTGCAGGGTTGGGACACCGGGGAGCTGTTTTTT. Its protein is CASSLQGWDTGELFF.

The chain employs TRBV14 and TRBJ2-1; 11 positions match TRBD1. The CDR3 covers 18 residues. Trimming at V came to 3 bases and at J to 2 bases, leaving 9 bases not matched to a gene. Germline lookup yields CDR1 SGHDN and CDR2 FVKESK. The CDR3 here is CASSQNRWGQGAYNEQFF. The CDR3 DNA sequence: TGTGCCAGCAGCCAGAATAGATGGGGACAGGGGGCCTACAATGAGCAGTTCTTC.

This clone has only one observation. This sequence joins TRBV6-6 and TRBJ2-7; TRBD1 agrees at 9 bases. Germline CDR1 is MNHNY and CDR2 is SVGAGI (reference sequence). V was pared by 6 bases and J by 0 bases, with 6 bases of the junction left unmatched. The CDR3 covers 15 residues. CDR3 nucleotide sequence: TGTGCCAGCAGCCTCGGACAGGGGAGCTCCTACGAGCAGTACTTC. As protein: CASSLGQGSSYEQYF.

The chain couples TRBV7-8 to TRBJ1-6; 10 nucleotides agree with TRBD1. The CDR3 totals 15 residues. The ends lost 1 base at V and 7 bases at J; junction bases unmatched: 1. From germline, CDR1 is SGHVS and CDR2 FQNEAQ. CDR3: CASSLGDRGNSPLHF. CDR3 sequence (DNA): TGTGCCAGCAGCTTAGGGGACAGGGGAAATTCACCCCTCCACTTT.

The chain couples TRBV5-1 to TRBJ2-3, with 11 bases that match TRBD1. Trimming took 4 bases from V and 4 from J; bases not matched to a gene: 8. The germline V gene has CDR1 SGHRS and CDR2 YFSETQ. The CDR3 is 16 amino acids. This CDR3 reads CASSPVGTGGSDTQYF. In DNA, the CDR3 is TGCGCCAGCAGCCCGGTCGGGACAGGGGGTTCAGATACGCAGTATTTT.

This clone has a handful of counts. The chain recombines TRBV5-1 with TRBJ2-3; possible D gene TRBD2, 5 bases. The V and J ends lost 0 bases and 3 bases respectively, with 8 bases between them. This CDR3 has 14 residues. Per germline, CDR1 SGHRS and CDR2 YFSETQ. This chain's CDR3 is CASSLAAGTDTQYF. In nucleotides, the CDR3 is TGCGCCAGCAGCTTGGCCGCGGGTACAGATACGCAGTATTTT.

The V call is TRBV28, the J call TRBJ2-7; 9 bases match TRBD2. The CDR3 is made up of 15 amino acids. Germline assignment: CDR1 MDHEN and CDR2 SYDVKM. V trimming: 2 bases; J trimming: 3 bases; junction bases outside the gene matches: 5. Here the CDR3 DNA reads TGTGCCAGCAGTTTAGCGGCGGGAGGGAACTACGAGCAGTACTTC. This encodes CASSLAAGGNYEQYF. The full variable domain, completed using reference TRBV28 and TRBJ2-7, is DVKVTQSSRYLVKRTGEKVFLECVQDMDHENMFWYRQDPGLGLRLIYFSYDVKMKEKGDIPEGYSVSREKKERFSLILESASTNQTSMYLCASSLAAGGNYEQYFGPGTRLTVT.

This chain uses TRBV7-8 with TRBJ2-2; 8 nucleotides match TRBD1. Per the germline V gene, CDR1 is SGHVS and CDR2 is FQNEAQ. The CDR3 runs to 13 residues. V dropped 5 bases and J dropped 8; count of bases not matched to a gene: 4. DNA of the CDR3: TGTGCCAGCAGCCGGGACAGGATGGGGGAGCTGTTTTTT. Its translation: CASSRDRMGELFF.

V and J are TRBV3-1 (or the pseudogene TRBV3-2) and TRBJ2-5; 8 nucleotides match TRBD2. The ends lost 7 bases at V and 1 base at J; junction bases unmatched: 5. Germline lookup yields CDR1 LGHDT and CDR2 YNNKEL (reference sequence). CDR3 size: 14 residues. CDR3 nucleotide sequence: TGTGCCAGCACCTCACTAGCGGCCCAAGAGACCCAGTACTTC. Translation: CASTSLAAQETQYF.

V usage is TRBV5-4 and J usage is TRBJ2-3; D possibly corresponds to TRBD2 (5 bases). The ends were cut back, 1 base at V and 6 bases at J, with 12 bases in the middle. Germline loops: CDR1 SGHNT, CDR2 YYREEE (reference sequence). The CDR3 has 14 residues. This CDR3 reads CASSLKTGEDTQYF. The CDR3 nucleotides read TGTGCCAGCAGCTTGAAGACCGGGGAGGATACGCAGTATTTT.

The chain is built from TRBV19 and TRBJ1-2, with TRBD1 matching over 8 bases. From germline, CDR1 is LNHDA and CDR2 SQIVND (reference sequence). The CDR3 contains 15 residues. J gave up 1 base and V 4 bases, and 5 bases lay outside the gene matches. CDR3 nucleotides: TGTGCCAGTAGTAACCACAGGGGGATTAACTATGGCTACACCTTC. As protein: CASSNHRGINYGYTF.

This clone was found once. The CDR3 region has the DNA TGTGCCAGCAGCTTAGGGGGAGTGGGCAAAAACATTCAGTACTTC. Translating gives CASSLGGVGKNIQYF. The V gene is TRBV7-2, the J gene TRBJ2-4; D might be TRBD2 (5 bases). V lost 1 base and J lost 3, with 10 bases in between. Germline CDR1 SGHTA, CDR2 FQGNSA. The CDR3 length is 15 residues.

This rearrangement joins TRBV6-4 to TRBJ2-3, with D uncertain. The germline V and J ends were trimmed by 3 bases and 2 bases, with 9 bases remaining between them. This CDR3 is built from 14 residues. Per germline, CDR1 MRHNA and CDR2 SNTAGT. In DNA, the CDR3 is TGTGCCAGCAGTGAGGCTCCATTCACAGATACGCAGTATTTT. Translation gives CASSEAPFTDTQYF.

The chain employs TRBV27 and TRBJ2-5; the match to TRBD1 covers 7 bases. Germline loops: CDR1 MNHEY, CDR2 SMNVEV (reference sequence). V shed 5 bases and J 6 bases; nucleotides not matched to a gene: 12. The CDR3 spans 15 residues. For the CDR3, the DNA is TGTGCCAGCAGTCCCTTCACAGGGGATAGAAAGACCCAGTACTTC. Residues: CASSPFTGDRKTQYF.

This clone has more than one count but fewer than ten. The chain joins TRBV29-1 to TRBJ2-7, with 8 bases lining up with TRBD1. Germline V CDR1 and CDR2: SQVTM, ANQGSEA. With V trimmed by 7 bases and J by 4 bases, 9 bases remained unmatched. The CDR3 length is 13 residues. The CDR3 loop is CSAGQGGGYEQYF. The CDR3 nucleotides are TGCAGCGCTGGACAGGGAGGTGGGTACGAGCAGTACTTC.

The chain carries TRBV5-1 and TRBJ2-2, with TRBD2 matching 13 bases. The CDR3 length is 17 residues. Germline-derived CDR1 and CDR2 are SGHRS and YFSETQ. Trimming at V came to 3 bases and at J to 4 bases, leaving 6 bases not matched to a gene. In DNA, the CDR3 is TGCGCCAGCAGCTCGGGACTAGCGGGAAGGGGCACCGGGGAGCTGTTTTTT. Its protein product is CASSSGLAGRGTGELFF.

This rearrangement joins TRBV5-1 to TRBJ1-6; a possible D gene is TRBD1 (5 bases). Germline CDR1 is SGHRS and CDR2 is YFSETQ. Trimming removed 3 bases from V and 7 bases from J, with 14 bases in between. The CDR3 contains 15 residues. The CDR3 DNA reads as TGCGCCAGCAGCTCGGAGACAGTCGGCAATTCACCCCTCCACTTT. Its translation: CASSSETVGNSPLHF.

V gene TRBV9 combines with J gene TRBJ2-6, with D perhaps matching TRBD1 (5 bases). The CDR3 consists of 20 residues. V was shortened by 3 bases and J by 1 base, with 23 bases between the two germline ends. Germline CDR1 is SGDLS and CDR2 is YYNGEE. The CDR3 spells CASSEGLQVGIGSGANVLTF. CDR3 in DNA: TGTGCCAGCAGCGAGGGGCTACAGGTCGGTATAGGATCTGGGGCCAACGTCCTGACTTTC.

The chain employs TRBV2 and TRBJ1-5; D remains unclear. The ends were cut back, 2 bases at V and 3 bases at J, with 11 bases in the middle. The CDR3 is 15 residues long. Germline CDR1 is SNHLY and CDR2 is FYNNEI. The CDR3 sequence is CASSESDGTNQPQHF. For the CDR3, the DNA is TGTGCCAGCAGTGAAAGCGATGGCACCAATCAGCCCCAGCATTTT.

The rearrangement links TRBV2 to TRBJ2-3; 7 bases align to TRBD2. Trimming removed 5 bases from V and 2 bases from J; junction bases left unmatched: 4. Germline V gene data show CDR1 as SNHLY and CDR2 as FYNNEI. The CDR3 totals 14 residues. CDR3 protein: CASSRAGNTDTQYF. The CDR3, as DNA: TGTGCCAGCAGTCGAGCGGGAAACACAGATACGCAGTATTTT.

J is TRBJ1-1 and V is TRBV28, with 10 nucleotides matching TRBD1. The CDR3 is 15 amino acids. V dropped 3 bases and J dropped 7; count of bases not matched to a gene: 8. From germline, CDR1 is MDHEN and CDR2 SYDVKM. The CDR3 DNA follows: TGTGCCAGCAGTTTCCGGGACAGGGGCTATGGTGAAGCTTTCTTT. It yields the protein CASSFRDRGYGEAFF.

This chain connects TRBV10-3 to TRBJ2-7; the D gene is possibly TRBD1 (6 bases). The CDR3 runs to 10 residues. The germline CDR1 and CDR2 sequences are ENHRY and SYGVKD. The ends were cut back, 10 bases at V and 5 bases at J, with 9 bases in the middle. The CDR3 sequence is CATWDNEQYF. CDR3 in DNA: TGTGCCACCTGGGACAACGAGCAGTACTTC.

The rearrangement joins TRBV10-3 to TRBJ1-5; D gene ambiguous. The CDR3 length is 14 residues. From germline, CDR1 is ENHRY and CDR2 SYGVKD. Deletions cut 7 bases from V and 0 bases from J, with 10 bases between. The CDR3 sequence is CAINREYSNQPQHF. In nucleotides, the CDR3 is TGTGCCATCAACCGTGAGTATAGCAATCAGCCCCAGCATTTT.

V gene TRBV19 combines with J gene TRBJ2-2; D might be TRBD2 (5 bases). Germline CDR1 is LNHDA and CDR2 is SQIVND (reference sequence). The CDR3 extends over 15 amino acids. Between the trimmed V and J ends, which lost 1 base and 3 bases, there was a span of 9 bases. The CDR3 DNA follows: TGTGCCAGTAGTATAGGGACTCTTCACACCGGGGAGCTGTTTTTT. Its translation: CASSIGTLHTGELFF.

J is TRBJ2-7 and V is TRBV11-1; the D is unclear. The V and J ends lost 0 bases and 1 base respectively, with 10 bases between them. Per germline, CDR1 SGHAT and CDR2 FQDESV (reference sequence). This CDR3 is 15 amino acids long. The CDR3 protein is CASSLASVSSYEQYF. For the CDR3, the DNA is TGTGCCAGCAGCTTAGCGTCGGTCTCGTCCTACGAGCAGTACTTC. The variable domain in full, with the rest retrieved from reference TRBV11-1 and TRBJ2-7, is EAEVAQSPRYKITEKSQAVAFWCDPISGHATLYWYRQILGQGPELLVQFQDESVVDDSQLPKDRFSAERLKGVDSTLKIQPAELGDSAMYLCASSLASVSSYEQYFGPGTRLTVT.

This rearrangement joins TRBV6-2 or TRBV6-3 to TRBJ2-3, with D uncertain. The germline CDR1 and CDR2 sequences are MNHEY and SVGEGT. Trimming stripped 0 bases from V and 4 bases from J, with 8 bases between. This CDR3 region has 14 residues. In DNA, the CDR3 is TGTGCCAGCAGTTACTCCCGACGGGCAGATACGCAGTATTTT. Amino acid sequence: CASSYSRRADTQYF.